This T cell receptor beta chain is from a study of cytomegalovirus exposure and HLA in healthy donors. Germline lookup yields CDR1 MNHEY and CDR2 SMNVEV (reference sequence). There are 14 residues in the CDR3. Trimming took 6 bases from V and 7 from J; bases not matched to a gene: 10. Measured with immunoSEQ multiplex PCR; TCRdb has only the in-frame clones, and not every one. Of about 360,000 clones in the sample, 86% were seen once. The sequenced sample consisted of PBMCs. The J gene is TRBJ2-7, the V gene TRBV27; 9 bases agree with TRBD1. The receptor was derived from a woman between 18 and 29 years old in good health and CMV-seronegative. The CDR3 reads CASRPGQGSREQYF. The CDR3 DNA is TGTGCCAGCAGACCGGGACAGGGATCTCGGGAGCAGTACTTC.